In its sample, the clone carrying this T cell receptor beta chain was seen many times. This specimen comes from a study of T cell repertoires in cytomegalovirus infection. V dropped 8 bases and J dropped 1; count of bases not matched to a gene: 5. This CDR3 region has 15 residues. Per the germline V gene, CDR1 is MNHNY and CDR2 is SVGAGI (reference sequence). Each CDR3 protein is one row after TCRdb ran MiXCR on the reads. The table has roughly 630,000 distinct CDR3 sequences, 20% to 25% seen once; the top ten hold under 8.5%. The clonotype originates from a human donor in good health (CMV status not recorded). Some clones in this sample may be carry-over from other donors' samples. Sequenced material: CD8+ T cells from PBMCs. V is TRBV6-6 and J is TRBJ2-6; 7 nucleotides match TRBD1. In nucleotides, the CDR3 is TGTGCCAGCGGGGACAGTGAGTCTGGGGCCAACGTCCTGACTTTC. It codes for CASGDSESGANVLTF.